One sample yielded the 20 T cell receptor beta chains listed below, sequenced in a study of blood T cell repertoires in COVID-19. Some clones are missing from TCRdb's copy, which holds only in-frame ones; the method was immunoSEQ multiplex PCR. The sample has some 260,000 clones, roughly 80% seen once. Sequencing used peripheral blood. The receptor set was obtained from a man older than 75 with acute or convalescent COVID-19.

This clone has just one count. The chain uses TRBV5-1 and TRBJ2-6; 7 bases align to TRBD1. V shed 2 bases, J shed 2 bases, and the junction held 1 base outside the gene matches. Germline V CDR1 and CDR2: SGHRS, YFSETQ. The CDR3 extends over 15 amino acids. CDR3 nucleotide sequence: TGCGCCAGCAGCTTAGACAGGGCTGGGGCCAACGTCCTGACTTTC. Protein sequence: CASSLDRAGANVLTF.

The chain has TRBV7-2 and TRBJ2-7; 10 positions match TRBD1. V lost 2 bases, J lost 2 bases, and 12 bases stayed unmatched. Germline V lookup: CDR1 SGHTA, CDR2 FQGNSA. The CDR3 spans 18 residues. This CDR3 reads CASSLLELGTGVPYEQYF. Written as DNA, the CDR3 is TGTGCCAGCAGCTTACTAGAATTGGGGACAGGGGTCCCCTACGAGCAGTACTTC.

The chain has TRBV28 and TRBJ1-2; TRBD1 is a possible D gene (5 bases). In germline, CDR1 is MDHEN, CDR2 SYDVKM. V was cut by 2 bases and J by 0 bases, with 7 bases left in between. The CDR3 sequence is 14 residues long. The DNA for the CDR3 is TGTGCCAGCAGTTTACCAGGGACTAACTATGGCTACACCTTC. Its translation: CASSLPGTNYGYTF.

The rearrangement links TRBV13 to TRBJ1-2; possibly TRBD1 for D (5 bases). The CDR3 runs to 14 residues. The germline V gene encodes CDR1 PRHDT and CDR2 FYEKMQ (reference sequence). Trimming shortened V by 5 bases and J by 4 bases, and 14 bases separated the two germline ends. The DNA of the CDR3 is TGTGCCAGCAGCCAGGGAGGGACCCCCTATGGCTACACCTTC. It encodes CASSQGGTPYGYTF.

Concerning this clone itself: One end of the junction does not line up with germline, which may come from a read error. The chain is built from TRBV18 and TRBJ2-7, with 8 positions matching TRBD2. The length of the CDR3 is 12 residues. Germline V lookup: CDR1 KGHSH, CDR2 LQKENI. This CDR3 reads CASSPSSGLPNF. The CDR3, as DNA: TGTGCCAGCTCACCCTCTAGCGGGCTACCGAACTTC.

The chain employs TRBV19 and TRBJ1-6; D might be TRBD1 (6 bases). CDR1 and CDR2 (germline): LNHDA, SQIVND (reference sequence). V lost 1 base and J lost 10, with 11 bases in between. The CDR3 contains 14 residues. The CDR3 sequence: CASSIAGVDSPLHF. DNA for the CDR3: TGTGCCAGTAGTATAGCAGGGGTCGACTCACCCCTCCACTTT.

CDR3 nucleotide sequence: TGTGCCAGCAGTAGGAGCAGGGGACCTACCGGCTATGGCTACACCTTC. Protein product: CASSRSRGPTGYGYTF. The rearrangement links TRBV2 to TRBJ1-2; maybe TRBD1 (6 bases). Germline-derived CDR1 and CDR2 are SNHLY and FYNNEI. V was shortened by 5 bases and J by 4 bases, with 20 bases between the two germline ends. The CDR3 has 16 residues.

V usage is TRBV11-1 and J usage is TRBJ1-1; a weak D match, TRBD1 (6 bases). Trimming cost V 5 bases and J 4 bases, with 11 bases left between them. This CDR3 spans 13 amino acids. The germline CDR1 and CDR2 sequences are SGHAT and FQDESV (reference sequence). The CDR3 spells CASSIDRSTEAFF. The CDR3, as DNA: TGTGCCAGCAGCATTGACAGGTCCACTGAAGCTTTCTTT.

The chain carries TRBV7-9 and TRBJ1-4; D gene uncertain. This CDR3 comprises 11 residues. Germline CDR1 reads SEHNR; CDR2 reads FQNEAQ (reference sequence). The V end lost 5 bases, the J end lost 7 bases, and 5 bases lay between the germline ends. The CDR3 protein is CASSRGEKLFF. DNA for the CDR3: TGTGCCAGCAGCCGCGGTGAAAAACTGTTTTTT.

The chain combines TRBV24-1 with TRBJ2-5, with TRBD2 matching 8 bases. Germline CDR1 and CDR2: KGHDR and SFDVKD. V lost 7 bases and J lost 5; bases outside the gene matches: 8. The CDR3 length is 14 residues. In DNA form, the CDR3 reads TGTGCCACCAGATCAGCGGGGGCCGGTGAGACCCAGTACTTC. Its translation: CATRSAGAGETQYF.

This chain uses TRBV27 with TRBJ2-3; 8 bases line up with TRBD2. The CDR3 extends over 16 amino acids. J gave up 0 bases and V 5 bases, and 7 bases lay outside the gene matches. Per germline, CDR1 MNHEY and CDR2 SMNVEV (reference sequence). The CDR3 is CASSPREGRSTDTQYF. In DNA form, the CDR3 reads TGTGCCAGCAGTCCCCGGGAGGGAAGGAGCACAGATACGCAGTATTTT.

This clone turned up a few times. DNA of the CDR3: TGTGCCAGCAGCCGCAGCATAGCCGCTGAAGCTTTCTTT. Its protein product is CASSRSIAAEAFF. The V gene is TRBV3-1 (or the pseudogene TRBV3-2), the J gene TRBJ1-1; no definite D call. The germline CDR1 and CDR2 sequences are LGHDT and YNNKEL (reference sequence). The CDR3 contains 13 residues. V was cut by 4 bases and J by 6 bases, with 12 bases left in between.

The chain combines TRBV2 with TRBJ1-5; no firm D call. Germline V CDR1 and CDR2: SNHLY, FYNNEI. Trimming took off 6 bases at V and 2 bases at J, with 14 bases between the two ends. The CDR3 sequence is 15 residues long. CDR3 nucleotides: TGTGCCAGCAGGAGCGGGCAGAACCGCAATCAGCCCCAGCATTTT. Translated, it gives CASRSGQNRNQPQHF.

This chain connects TRBV27 to TRBJ2-7; TRBD1 is a possible D gene (6 bases). There are 13 residues in the CDR3. V lost 4 bases and J lost 0, with 7 bases in between. Germline values: CDR1 MNHEY, CDR2 SMNVEV (reference sequence). The CDR3 DNA reads TGTGCCAGCAGTTGGGACAACTCCTACGAGCAGTACTTC. It specifies CASSWDNSYEQYF.

In this sample, this clone turned up once. This chain connects TRBV7-9 to TRBJ1-1, with 7 bases fitting TRBD1. The length of the CDR3 is 14 residues. Germline V gene lookup returns CDR1 SEHNR and CDR2 FQNEAQ (reference sequence). V shed 8 bases, J shed 1 base, and the junction held 7 bases outside the gene matches. This CDR3 is CASLLRQGNTEAFF. CDR3 DNA sequence: TGTGCCAGCCTTCTGAGACAGGGGAACACTGAAGCTTTCTTT.

This chain links TRBV7-9 with TRBJ1-2; D uncertain. Germline CDR1 and CDR2: SEHNR and FQNEAQ (reference sequence). Trimming removed 3 bases from V and 4 bases from J, with 9 bases in between. CDR3 length equals 13 residues. CDR3 in DNA: TGTGCCAGCAGCTTGGGCGGGATCTATGGCTACACCTTC. Residues: CASSLGGIYGYTF.

The V and J genes are TRBV19 and TRBJ2-3; 8 bases fit TRBD1. With V trimmed by 3 bases and J by 9 bases, 11 bases remained unmatched. CDR1 and CDR2 (germline): LNHDA, SQIVND (reference sequence). There are 15 residues in the CDR3. CDR3 DNA: TGTGCCAGTAGTATTAACCGGGACAGGCTGAGGACGCAGTATTTT. The encoded protein is CASSINRDRLRTQYF.

The CDR3 bases are TGCAGTGCGGACAGTTATGGCTACACCTTC. Encoded protein: CSADSYGYTF. This chain connects TRBV20-1 to TRBJ1-2; possible D gene TRBD1, 6 bases. The V end lost 6 bases, the J end lost 5 bases, and 7 bases lay between the germline ends. Germline CDR1 and CDR2: DFQATT and SNEGSKA (reference sequence). The CDR3 extends over 10 amino acids.

This clone was detected only a few times. This chain connects TRBV4-1 to TRBJ2-1, with a possible D match to TRBD2 (6 bases). The CDR3 has 16 residues. Germline V gene data show CDR1 as MGHRA and CDR2 as YSYEKL. The V end was cut by 0 bases, the J end by 0 bases, with 9 bases between. In DNA, the CDR3 is TGCGCCAGCAGCCAAGAAGGCGGGATCTCCTACAATGAGCAGTTCTTC. The encoded protein is CASSQEGGISYNEQFF.

The chain employs TRBV18 and TRBJ2-2; no definite D call. Germline V gives CDR1 KGHSH, CDR2 LQKENI. The CDR3 loop spans 15 amino acids. The V and J ends lost 0 bases and 2 bases respectively, with 7 bases between them. The CDR3 is CASSPPGRNTGELFF. CDR3 nucleotide sequence: TGTGCCAGCTCACCACCGGGCAGAAACACCGGGGAGCTGTTTTTT.